These 29 T cell receptor beta chains originate from one sample sequenced in a study of blood T cell repertoires in COVID-19. The assay was immunoSEQ multiplex PCR, and TCRdb's table has in-frame clones only and misses some. The repertoire includes over 150,000 clones, approximately 80% of them detected once, and 6.5% to 7.5% sits in the top ten. The sample taken for sequencing was peripheral blood. These receptors were collected from a woman in her 40s with COVID-19, enrolled during active disease.

The table lists this clone with a count of one. The chain has TRBV7-9 and TRBJ2-1; 7 bases are shared with TRBD2. CDR1 is SEHNR and CDR2 is FQNEAQ in the germline V gene (reference sequence). This CDR3 contains 15 residues. V lost 6 bases to trimming and J lost 8 bases; unmatched junction nucleotides: 13. In DNA, the CDR3 is TGTGCCAGCAGGAACGGGACTACCCAGAGCCATGAGCAGTTCTTC. This sequence encodes CASRNGTTQSHEQFF.

The V gene is TRBV2, the J gene TRBJ2-3, with D possibly being TRBD1 (5 bases). The germline CDR1 and CDR2 sequences are SNHLY and FYNNEI. This CDR3 is 14 amino acids long. V lost 8 bases to trimming and J lost 0 bases, with 12 bases between them. The CDR3 DNA sequence: TGTGCCAGCGACAGTACAGCTAGCACAGATACGCAGTATTTT. This sequence encodes CASDSTASTDTQYF.

The chain is built from TRBV29-1 and TRBJ1-4; 7 bases are shared with TRBD1. The CDR3 has 13 amino acids. The J segment lost 8 bases and the V segment lost 6 bases, leaving 9 bases of the junction unmatched. CDR1 SQVTM and CDR2 ANQGSEA come from the germline V gene. For the CDR3, the DNA is TGCAGCGTCATGACAGGGTCAAACGAAAAACTGTTTTTT. Amino acid sequence: CSVMTGSNEKLFF.

This rearrangement joins TRBV5-1 to TRBJ2-7, with D tentatively TRBD1 (5 bases). The V gene's germline CDR1 is SGHRS and CDR2 YFSETQ. This CDR3 is 12 amino acids long. Trimming pared 4 bases from V and 4 bases from J, leaving 9 bases between. CDR3 sequence: CASSRQQYEQYF. DNA of the CDR3: TGCGCCAGCAGCCGACAGCAGTACGAGCAGTACTTC.

The chain couples TRBV7-8 to TRBJ2-7, with TRBD2 identical over 8 bases. V dropped 0 bases and J dropped 6; count of bases not matched to a gene: 1. Germline V lookup: CDR1 SGHVS, CDR2 FQNEAQ. The CDR3 consists of 13 residues. CDR3 DNA sequence: TGTGCCAGCAGCTTAGCCGGGGGGGCCGAGCAGTACTTC. It translates to CASSLAGGAEQYF.

The chain combines TRBV5-4 with TRBJ1-2, with a weak D call TRBD1 (6 bases). CDR3 length: 14 amino acids. V lost 6 bases and J 4 bases, leaving 16 bases between the germline ends. Germline loops: CDR1 SGHNT, CDR2 YYREEE (reference sequence). The CDR3 DNA reads as TGTGCCAGCAAGAGGGGGGGCGGAACCTATGGCTACACCTTC. It yields the protein CASKRGGGTYGYTF.

The chain uses TRBV9 and TRBJ1-1; D call uncertain. V lost 0 bases and J 0 bases, leaving 9 bases between the germline ends. CDR3 length equals 15 residues. CDR1 and CDR2 (germline): SGDLS, YYNGEE. CDR3 sequence reads: CASSVGPRLNTEAFF. CDR3 coding DNA: TGTGCCAGCAGCGTAGGACCCAGGTTGAACACTGAAGCTTTCTTT.

CDR3 sequence (DNA): TGCGCCAGCAGCCAAGAGAGTAAAGCTTTCTTT. This sequence encodes CASSQESKAFF. This chain connects TRBV4-1 to TRBJ1-1; D is undetermined. Deletions cut 0 bases from V and 9 bases from J, with 5 bases between. The V gene's germline CDR1 is MGHRA and CDR2 YSYEKL. The CDR3 is 11 residues long.

This chain links TRBV5-6 with TRBJ2-2; 13 bases match TRBD2. CDR3 length equals 18 residues. The germline V gene encodes CDR1 SGHDT and CDR2 YYEEEE. V shed 3 bases and J 6 bases; nucleotides not matched to a gene: 11. DNA of the CDR3: TGTGCCAGCAGCTCGGGGACTAGCGGGAATCCAGAGGCCGGGGAGCTGTTTTTT. It specifies CASSSGTSGNPEAGELFF.

The chain combines TRBV4-1 with TRBJ1-4; weak D call: TRBD1 (5 bases). CDR3 size: 16 residues. CDR1 and CDR2 from the germline V gene are MGHRA and YSYEKL. V was trimmed by 0 bases and J by 4 bases, leaving 12 bases between them. Written as DNA, the CDR3 is TGCGCCAGCAGCCAAGAAAAGGGGAGGGATAATGAAAAACTGTTTTTT. It encodes CASSQEKGRDNEKLFF.

The gene calls are TRBV27 and TRBJ2-7; 14 bases align to TRBD2. CDR1 and CDR2 from the germline V gene are MNHEY and SMNVEV (reference sequence). CDR3 length equals 15 residues. Trimming took 4 bases from V and 3 from J; bases not matched to a gene: 2. CDR3 sequence reads: CASSSGTSGSYEQYF. The CDR3 nucleotides are TGTGCCAGCAGTTCCGGGACTAGCGGGAGCTACGAGCAGTACTTC.

This chain joins TRBV14 and TRBJ2-1, with 10 positions matching TRBD2. This CDR3 is 16 amino acids long. V lost 1 base, J lost 2 bases, and 2 bases stayed unmatched. Germline values: CDR1 SGHDN, CDR2 FVKESK. CDR3 nucleotide sequence: TGTGCCAGCAGCCAAGCTCTAGCGGGGGCCTACAATGAGCAGTTCTTC. Amino acids: CASSQALAGAYNEQFF.

This clone was observed a few times. The chain joins TRBV7-9 to TRBJ1-6; TRBD1 is a possible D gene (5 bases). Trimming cost V 4 bases and J 7 bases, with 14 bases left between them. The germline CDR1 and CDR2 sequences are SEHNR and FQNEAQ (reference sequence). The CDR3 contains 15 residues. The CDR3: CASSSDGGGNSPLHF. The CDR3 nucleotides read TGTGCCAGCAGCTCAGATGGGGGGGGAAATTCACCCCTCCACTTT.

This chain connects TRBV29-1 to TRBJ2-1, with a weak D call TRBD2 (6 bases). Germline V CDR1 and CDR2: SQVTM, ANQGSEA. The CDR3 is 15 amino acids. Trimming stripped 6 bases from V and 12 bases from J, with 27 bases between. CDR3 coding DNA: TGCAGCGTACCCTCGACTAGTTCCCCTTACAGCGGGCAGTTCTTC. Residues: CSVPSTSSPYSGQFF.

This clone was recorded only once. The V gene is TRBV10-2, the J gene TRBJ2-7; 7 bases align to TRBD1. There are 16 residues in the CDR3. Per the germline V gene, CDR1 is WSHSY and CDR2 is SAAADI. The V segment lost 8 bases and the J segment 1 base; nucleotides outside the gene matches: 14. This chain's CDR3 is CASSNDLQGQSYEQYF. Here the CDR3 DNA reads TGCGCCAGCTCTAACGACTTACAGGGGCAATCCTACGAGCAGTACTTC.

The genes are TRBV19 and TRBJ1-1; D is uncertain. The CDR3 runs to 12 residues. V lost 5 bases and J lost 8, with 12 bases in between. Germline loops: CDR1 LNHDA, CDR2 SQIVND (reference sequence). CDR3 residues: CASSLFEGEAFF. CDR3 bases: TGTGCCAGTAGTTTATTTGAGGGAGAAGCTTTCTTT.

The rearrangement uses TRBV7-3 and TRBJ2-1; unclear D gene. The CDR3 loop spans 15 amino acids. The germline CDR1 and CDR2 sequences are SGHTA and FQGTGA. Trimming left V 4 bases short and J 0 bases short, with 10 bases between. CDR3 sequence reads: CASSYDKSSYNEQFF. The CDR3 nucleotides read TGTGCCAGCAGCTACGACAAAAGCTCCTACAATGAGCAGTTCTTC.

The genes are TRBV28 and TRBJ1-3, with a possible D match to TRBD1 (6 bases). Germline CDR1 MDHEN, CDR2 SYDVKM. V dropped 7 bases and J dropped 3 bases, with 10 bases sitting between them. This CDR3 has 13 amino acids. The CDR3 here is CASTTGFGNTIYF. Written as DNA, the CDR3 is TGTGCCAGCACGACAGGCTTTGGAAACACCATATATTTT.

This chain connects TRBV6-2 or TRBV6-3 to TRBJ2-7; 10 bases are a match to TRBD2. Germline CDR1 and CDR2: MNHEY and SVGEGT. This CDR3 is 15 amino acids long. The junction had 4 bases not matched to a gene; V was cut back by 4 bases and J by 1 base. CDR3 amino acids: CASSSLAGESYEQYF. The CDR3 DNA sequence: TGTGCCAGCAGTTCTCTAGCGGGAGAATCCTACGAGCAGTACTTC.

The V and J genes are TRBV6-1 and TRBJ2-3; TRBD2 matches at 11 bases. V was clipped by 4 bases and J by 6 bases; unmatched bases: 12. There are 17 residues in the CDR3. Germline V lookup: CDR1 MNHNS, CDR2 SASEGT. CDR3 DNA sequence: TGTGCCAGCAGTGCGGGATTAGCGGGGGGGATAGGGGATACGCAGTATTTT. Protein: CASSAGLAGGIGDTQYF.

The chain joins TRBV7-7 to TRBJ2-7; TRBD1 matches at 9 bases. The V gene end was trimmed by 5 bases and the J gene end by 6 bases; junction bases not matched to a gene: 8. This CDR3 spans 14 amino acids. CDR1 SSHAT and CDR2 FNYEAQ come from the germline V gene (reference sequence). The CDR3 region is CASSMGQGFSEQYF. The CDR3 coding sequence is TGTGCCAGCAGCATGGGACAGGGATTCTCCGAGCAGTACTTC.

A single count supports this clone. The chain uses TRBV9 and TRBJ1-2; D possibly corresponds to TRBD1 (5 bases). CDR1 SGDLS and CDR2 YYNGEE come from the germline V gene. V lost 0 bases to trimming and J lost 7 bases, with 13 bases between them. The CDR3 covers 14 residues. The CDR3, as DNA: TGTGCCAGCAGCGTAGAGGGGAACTCGGGTGGCTACACCTTC. Its translation: CASSVEGNSGGYTF.

This clone appeared once. The genes are TRBV4-2 and TRBJ2-7, with 13 bases fitting TRBD2. CDR1 and CDR2 (germline): LGHNA, YNFKEQ. The CDR3 is 15 amino acids. Unmatched junction bases numbered 1, after V lost 1 base and J lost 4 bases. CDR3 nucleotides: TGTGCCAGCAGCCAAGCGACTAGCGGGAGGTACGAGCAGTACTTC. Translating it yields CASSQATSGRYEQYF.

The CDR3 region is CASNRGREYEQYF. The CDR3, as DNA: TGTGCCAGCAATAGAGGCAGGGAATACGAGCAGTACTTC. The chain recombines TRBV6-5 with TRBJ2-7, with D perhaps TRBD1 (5 bases). Germline-derived CDR1 and CDR2 are MNHEY and SVGAGI. This CDR3 spans 13 amino acids. The V end lost 7 bases, the J end lost 4 bases, and 14 bases lay between the germline ends.

A few counts support this clone. The chain has TRBV9 and TRBJ2-3, with a tentative D call TRBD1 (5 bases). Germline CDR1 and CDR2: SGDLS and YYNGEE. Trimming shortened V by 2 bases and J by 4 bases, and 14 bases separated the two germline ends. CDR3 size: 15 residues. Here the CDR3 DNA reads TGTGCCAGCAGCGTTTCAGGGTTAGGCGCAGATACGCAGTATTTT. Translated, it gives CASSVSGLGADTQYF.

The chain uses TRBV28 and TRBJ2-1, with a tentative D call TRBD2 (7 bases). V lost 6 bases, J lost 6 bases, and 21 bases lay in between. CDR3 size: 16 residues. The germline V gene encodes CDR1 MDHEN and CDR2 SYDVKM. The CDR3 bases are TGTGCCAGCAGACCTACGGGGGCGGGAGATTCCAATGAGCAGTTCTTC. Its protein product is CASRPTGAGDSNEQFF.

The rearrangement joins TRBV5-4 to TRBJ1-1; TRBD1 might be the D (5 bases). Deletions cut 3 bases from V and 5 bases from J, with 14 bases between. From germline, CDR1 is SGHNT and CDR2 YYREEE (reference sequence). This CDR3 is 14 amino acids long. DNA for the CDR3: TGTGCCAGCAGCTCCCCCTCCGGGGGGACTGAAGCTTTCTTT. Its translation is CASSSPSGGTEAFF.

The V and J genes are TRBV27 and TRBJ2-7; 12 bases map to TRBD2. Germline V lookup: CDR1 MNHEY, CDR2 SMNVEV (reference sequence). The V gene end was trimmed by 5 bases and the J gene end by 6 bases; junction bases not matched to a gene: 5. The CDR3 has 14 amino acids. CDR3 in DNA: TGTGCCAGCAGTATACTAGCGGGAGGTCCCGAGCAGTACTTC. This sequence encodes CASSILAGGPEQYF.

This rearrangement joins TRBV7-7 to TRBJ2-5; D is ambiguous. The V and J ends lost 0 bases and 3 bases respectively, with 5 bases between them. The CDR3 contains 13 residues. The germline V gene has CDR1 SSHAT and CDR2 FNYEAQ (reference sequence). CDR3 protein: CASSLAPKETQYF. The CDR3, as DNA: TGTGCCAGCAGCTTAGCCCCAAAAGAGACCCAGTACTTC.